The table lists the clone carrying this T cell receptor beta chain with many counts. The antigen is unknown. In a library made to pick up alpha chains, this beta chain is a stray read with a size that means little. The data are from a study of spatial heterogeneity in lung cancer. Regarding time point: sample taken at primary tumor resection. Samples came from some 73 TRACERx patients with untreated early-stage lung cancer. Every individual TCR cDNA molecule carried its own unique molecular identifier, which allowed correction of PCR and sequencing errors. TCRdb re-called the 5' RACE reads with MiXCR, one entry per CDR3 protein. The table records 16,000 or so distinct CDR3 sequences, roughly 7% of them present only once. Regarding the study as a whole: Within tumors, counts of expanded alpha and beta TCRs tracked tumor mutation counts. Approximate estimated coverage of tumor T cells amounted to 6.5% to 8% for alpha and roughly 14% for beta chains. Ubiquitous and regional expanded TCR counts tracked ubiquitous and regional nonsynonymous mutations, respectively.

The CDR3 runs 15 residues. Germline V gives CDR1 DFQATT, CDR2 SNEGSKA (reference sequence). Deletions cut 2 bases from V and 5 bases from J, with 18 bases between. The sample was lung tumor tissue, taken at surgery. The receptor was isolated from a female donor with early-stage non-small cell lung cancer. J is TRBJ1-1 and V is TRBV20-1; the D gene is possibly TRBD1 (5 bases). The CDR3, as DNA: TGCAGTGCTAGATCCCCCCTAGGAAGGGGAACTGAAGCTTTCTTT. Protein product: CSARSPLGRGTEAFF.